Listed below are T cell receptor beta chains from one sample, sequenced in a study of blood T cell repertoires in COVID-19. Libraries were prepared by immunoSEQ multiplex PCR; TCRdb keeps only in-frame clonotypes and omits some of them. The data contain roughly 200,000 clones, roughly 80% of them singletons. The sample consisted of peripheral blood. Receptors were obtained from an elderly woman with acute or convalescent COVID-19. CDR3s include the opening cysteine and the closing phenylalanine or tryptophan. D genes are given only for firm matches. Clone size, where shown, is once, few, many, or a class for clones that have expanded.

size	V	length	D	J	CDR3	DNA
NA	TRBV4-2	15	TRBD1	TRBJ1-2	CASSQPGQESMATTF	TGTGCCAGCAGCCAACCGGGACAGGAATCTATGGCTACTACCTTC
NA	TRBV9	16	TRBD1	TRBJ1-3	CASSVTGGNSGNTIYF	TGTGCCAGCAGCGTGACAGGGGGCAACTCTGGAAACACCATATATTTT
NA	TRBV7-9	15	TRBD2	TRBJ2-1	CASSAPSGGRNEQFF	TGTGCCAGCAGCGCTCCGAGCGGGGGAAGGAATGAGCAGTTCTTC
NA	TRBV6-1	18	TRBD1	TRBJ1-5	CASSASKGGTGGGQPQHF	TGTGCCAGCAGTGCCTCGAAAGGCGGGACAGGGGGCGGTCAGCCCCAGCATTTT
few	TRBV7-9	16	NA	TRBJ2-2	CASSLKAPEGTGELFF	TGTGCCAGCAGCCTAAAGGCCCCCGAGGGCACCGGGGAGCTGTTTTTT
NA	TRBV15	15	NA	TRBJ1-4	CATRDRDTGNGKLFF	TGTGCCACCAGAGACCGGGACACCGGTAATGGAAAACTGTTTTTT
NA	TRBV27	13	TRBD1	TRBJ2-3	CASRTGGTDTQYF	TGTGCCAGCAGAACAGGGGGCACAGATACGCAGTATTTT
few	TRBV19	16	NA	TRBJ2-1	CASSLGQFLSYNEQFF	TGTGCCAGTAGTCTAGGACAGTTCCTCTCCTACAATGAGCAGTTCTTC
NA	TRBV4-1	13	NA	TRBJ1-2	CASSQAGAAGYTF	TGCGCCAGCAGCCAAGCCGGAGCGGCTGGCTACACCTTC
NA	TRBV9	15	TRBD1	TRBJ2-3	CASSAGQGVTDTQYF	TGTGCCAGCAGCGCCGGCCAGGGGGTAACAGATACGCAGTATTTT
NA	TRBV9	18	TRBD2	TRBJ2-5	CASSPRGRASGSQETQYF	TGTGCCAGCAGCCCCCGGGGGAGGGCTAGCGGGAGCCAAGAGACCCAGTACTTC
NA	TRBV2	16	NA	TRBJ1-4	CASSELVSQAGEKLFF	TGTGCCAGCAGTGAATTAGTTTCGCAGGCGGGTGAAAAACTGTTTTTT
NA	TRBV3-1/TRBV3-2	12	TRBD2	TRBJ2-1	CASSQAGLGEFF	TGTGCCAGCAGCCAAGCAGGACTAGGAGAGTTCTTC
NA	TRBV5-4	14	NA	TRBJ1-3	CASSWGGTGNTIYF	TGTGCCAGCAGCTGGGGGGGTACTGGAAACACCATATATTTT
NA	TRBV27	13	NA	TRBJ1-2	CASSAQPGYGYTF	TGTGCCAGCAGCGCCCAACCGGGGTATGGCTACACCTTC
NA	TRBV3-1/TRBV3-2	15	NA	TRBJ2-2	CASRGQGAHTGELFF	TGTGCCAGCAGGGGGCAGGGTGCGCACACCGGGGAGCTGTTTTTT
NA	TRBV5-4	14	TRBD2	TRBJ2-2	CASSPPGGRGELFF	TGTGCCAGCAGCCCACCGGGGGGGCGGGGGGAGCTGTTTTTT
few	TRBV2	15	TRBD1	TRBJ1-5	CASSLGQGLNQPQHF	TGTGCCAGCAGCTTGGGACAGGGCCTCAATCAGCCCCAGCATTTT
NA	TRBV28	15	TRBD1	TRBJ1-5	CASSPWTGGLQPQHF	TGTGCCAGCAGCCCATGGACAGGGGGTCTTCAGCCCCAGCATTTT
NA	TRBV12-3/TRBV12-4	12	NA	TRBJ2-7	CASRQGIYEQYF	TGTGCCAGCAGGCAGGGGATCTACGAGCAGTACTTC
NA	TRBV12-5	17	TRBD1	TRBJ1-2	CASGWGTRDRGHYGYTF	TGTGCTAGTGGTTGGGGAACCCGGGACAGGGGGCACTATGGCTACACCTTC
once	TRBV3-1/TRBV3-2	17	TRBD1	TRBJ2-5	CASSQVPLTGGGETQYF	TGTGCCAGCAGCCAAGTTCCGTTGACAGGGGGAGGGGAGACCCAGTACTTC
NA	TRBV28	11	NA	TRBJ2-2	CASGVTGELFF	TGTGCCAGTGGAGTCACCGGGGAGCTGTTTTTT
NA	TRBV9	13	NA	TRBJ1-1	CASSVGQGTEAFF	TGTGCCAGCAGCGTAGGGCAGGGAACTGAAGCTTTCTTT
NA	TRBV27	13	NA	TRBJ1-1	CASSRGFVTEAFF	TGTGCCAGCAGCCGGGGGTTCGTCACTGAAGCTTTCTTT
NA	TRBV7-3	15	NA	TRBJ1-1	CASSPLGGLSTEAFF	TGTGCCAGCAGCCCCCTCGGCGGGCTATCCACTGAAGCTTTCTTT
once	TRBV2	16	TRBD2	TRBJ2-3	CASSQSGGPSTDTQYF	TGTGCCAGCAGTCAAAGCGGGGGGCCTAGCACAGATACGCAGTATTTT
NA	TRBV5-1	15	NA	TRBJ1-5	CASSLQGGGNQPQHF	TGCGCCAGCAGCTTACAGGGTGGAGGCAATCAGCCCCAGCATTTT
NA	TRBV27	14	TRBD1	TRBJ1-4	CASSRQGGREKLFF	TGTGCCAGCAGTCGACAGGGGGGAAGGGAAAAACTGTTTTTT
NA	TRBV5-1	15	NA	TRBJ1-3	CASSLGQGIGNTIYF	TGCGCCAGCAGCTTGGGGCAGGGAATTGGAAACACCATATATTTT
NA	TRBV11-2	13	TRBD2	TRBJ2-1	CASSLVLADEQFF	TGTGCCAGCAGCTTAGTTCTAGCGGATGAGCAGTTCTTC
NA	TRBV3-1/TRBV3-2	16	TRBD1	TRBJ1-3	CASRDRTGLAGNTIYF	TGTGCCAGCCGAGATAGGACAGGGCTGGCCGGAAACACCATATATTTT
NA	TRBV5-1	14	NA	TRBJ2-7	CASSLQGLSYEQYF	TGCGCCAGCAGCCTACAGGGTTTATCCTACGAGCAGTACTTC
NA	TRBV27	17	NA	TRBJ1-6	CASSLRRNPTDNSPLHF	TGTGCCAGCAGTTTACGCAGGAATCCCACCGATAATTCACCCCTCCACTTT
NA	TRBV6-4	13	NA	TRBJ1-1	CASSEISGGEAFF	TGTGCCAGCAGTGAGATTTCGGGGGGTGAAGCTTTCTTT
few	TRBV19	15	NA	TRBJ2-5	CASSTPRNRVETQYF	TGTGCCAGTAGTACCCCCCGGAACAGGGTCGAGACCCAGTACTTC
many	TRBV7-8	17	NA	TRBJ1-2	CASSPTDGIFVDYGYTF	TGTGCCAGCAGCCCGACCGACGGGATTTTTGTCGACTATGGCTACACCTTC
NA	TRBV6-5	14	TRBD1	TRBJ1-4	CASSYSGGQEKLFF	TGTGCCAGCAGTTACTCAGGGGGCCAGGAAAAACTGTTTTTT
NA	TRBV4-1	17	TRBD1	TRBJ2-5	CASSQAPGQGAIETQYF	TGCGCCAGCAGCCAAGCCCCGGGACAGGGGGCGATCGAGACCCAGTACTTC
NA	TRBV3-1/TRBV3-2	18	TRBD1	TRBJ1-5	CASSPWGTGDEENQPQHF	TGTGCCAGCAGCCCCTGGGGGACAGGGGACGAGGAGAATCAGCCCCAGCATTTT
NA	TRBV6-5	15	TRBD1	TRBJ2-7	CASQARDRDYGKQYF	TGTGCCAGCCAGGCCCGGGACAGGGACTACGGAAAGCAGTACTTC
NA	TRBV7-8	11	NA	TRBJ2-5	CASSSVETQYF	TGTGCCAGCAGCTCGGTGGAGACCCAGTACTTC
few	TRBV5-4	13	NA	TRBJ1-1	CASSLARGYEAFF	TGTGCCAGCAGCTTGGCTCGGGGGTATGAAGCTTTCTTT
NA	TRBV30	15	TRBD1	TRBJ2-6	CAWRRGLSGANVLTF	TGTGCCTGGAGGAGGGGGCTCAGTGGGGCCAACGTCCTGACTTTC
NA	TRBV5-6	17	NA	TRBJ2-3	CASSPFAETSSTDTQYF	TGTGCCAGCAGCCCTTTCGCGGAGACGTCTAGCACAGATACGCAGTATTTT